This entry lists 21 T cell receptor beta chains sequenced from one sample in a study of OX40 agonist ivuxolimab in advanced cancers. Clones were sequenced by immunoSEQ multiplex PCR, and TCRdb holds only the in-frame ones, with some missing. Altogether about 70,000 clones are present, more than 85% being singletons, with the ten largest covering roughly 7.5%. The sequencing here drew on CD4+ or CD8+ T cells sorted from blood, taken in a trial of the OX40 agonist ivuxolimab. These receptors were taken from an adult with an advanced solid tumor such as melanoma, head and neck, liver or kidney cancer.

The J gene is TRBJ2-2, the V gene TRBV4-2, with 7 bases aligning to TRBD2. V shed 1 base and J 5 bases; nucleotides not matched to a gene: 4. In germline, CDR1 is LGHNA, CDR2 YNFKEQ. There are 15 residues in the CDR3. CDR3 loop: CASSQGGGLTGELFF. DNA for the CDR3: TGTGCCAGCAGCCAAGGCGGGGGTCTTACCGGGGAGCTGTTTTTT.

With regard to this clone: The junction does not match germline at one end; this may be a read error. The chain combines TRBV2 with TRBJ1-1; TRBD1 might be the D (5 bases). The CDR3 has 14 residues. Germline V gene data show CDR1 as SNHLY and CDR2 as FYNNEI. The CDR3 sequence: CASRDHGGDTEAFF. DNA for the CDR3: TGTGCCAGCCGTGATCACGGGGGGGACACTGAAGCTTTCTTT.

This clone is labeled medium-sized. V usage is TRBV12-5 and J usage is TRBJ2-5, with 13 bases matching TRBD2. The CDR3 sequence is 17 residues long. V trimming: 4 bases; J trimming: 2 bases; junction bases outside the gene matches: 7. Germline V CDR1 and CDR2: LGHNT, FRNRAP. The DNA of the CDR3 is TGTGCTAGTGGTTCCACGACTAGCGGGGGGACTCAAGAGACCCAGTACTTC. As protein: CASGSTTSGGTQETQYF.

A single count supports this clone. The chain recombines TRBV5-4 with TRBJ1-3; no reliable D call. The V end lost 4 bases, the J end lost 8 bases, and 4 bases lay between the germline ends. This CDR3 has 10 residues. Germline V CDR1 and CDR2: SGHNT, YYREEE (reference sequence). CDR3 nucleotide sequence: TGTGCCAGCAGCCGCTACACCATATATTTT. Protein sequence: CASSRYTIYF.

To note about this clone: One end of the junction varies from germline; a read error may be responsible. The rearrangement joins TRBV4-3 to TRBJ2-6, with D tentatively TRBD1 (5 bases). The V gene's germline CDR1 is LGHNA and CDR2 YSLEER. The CDR3 spans 16 residues. CDR3 coding DNA: TGCGCCAGCAGCCAAGAGGGCAGCTCTGGGGCCAACATCCTGACTTTC. Translation: CASSQEGSSGANILTF.

The gene calls are TRBV11-2 and TRBJ2-5; 15 bases agree with TRBD2. This CDR3 has 17 residues. V lost 2 bases and J lost 4; bases outside the gene matches: 5. In germline, CDR1 is SGHAT, CDR2 FQNNGV. The CDR3: CASSLTGLAGGGETQYF. DNA for the CDR3: TGTGCCAGCAGCTTAACGGGACTAGCGGGGGGCGGAGAGACCCAGTACTTC.

V and J are TRBV19 and TRBJ2-7; tentatively, D is TRBD1 or TRBD2 (5 bases each). The CDR3 is 15 residues long. Germline CDR1 and CDR2: LNHDA and SQIVND (reference sequence). V shed 5 bases and J shed 6 bases, with 20 bases lying between them. CDR3: CASSFIGTVPLEQYF. CDR3 in DNA: TGTGCCAGTAGTTTTATCGGGACGGTACCTCTCGAGCAGTACTTC.

The CDR3 bases are TGTGCCAGCAGCTTATTAATTTCCCCCGGGGGGGCTCTACAAGAGACCCAGTACTTC. This gives the protein CASSLLISPGGALQETQYF. The V gene is TRBV13, the J gene TRBJ2-5, with TRBD2 matching 8 bases. Germline CDR1 is PRHDT and CDR2 is FYEKMQ (reference sequence). J lost 2 bases, V lost 2 bases, and 16 bases had no gene match. This CDR3 region has 19 residues.

This chain uses TRBV6-1 with TRBJ2-2; D is undetermined. This CDR3 contains 11 residues. Germline lookup yields CDR1 MNHNS and CDR2 SASEGT. Trimming took 9 bases from V and 3 from J, leaving 5 bases between them. The CDR3 region has the DNA TGTGCCAGTTTTTACACCGGGGAGCTGTTTTTT. Encoded protein: CASFYTGELFF.

This rearrangement joins TRBV12-5 to TRBJ2-1, with D perhaps TRBD1 (5 bases). The CDR3 is 15 residues long. V was trimmed by 6 bases and J by 4 bases, leaving 16 bases between them. Per germline, CDR1 LGHNT and CDR2 FRNRAP. This chain's CDR3 is CASGKTVGQYNEQFF. The DNA for the CDR3 is TGTGCTAGTGGCAAAACAGTGGGGCAATACAATGAGCAGTTCTTC.

V usage is TRBV5-6 and J usage is TRBJ2-1, with TRBD2 matching 7 bases. V shed 0 bases and J 2 bases; nucleotides not matched to a gene: 5. Germline V gives CDR1 SGHDT, CDR2 YYEEEE. The CDR3 totals 16 residues. The chain's CDR3 is CASSLGAGKTYNEQFF. In DNA form, the CDR3 reads TGTGCCAGCAGCTTGGGAGCGGGGAAAACCTACAATGAGCAGTTCTTC.

The chain joins TRBV7-9 to TRBJ1-2; 11 bases agree with TRBD1. Trimming cost V 5 bases and J 8 bases; bases outside gene matches: 10. The CDR3 length is 15 residues. Germline values: CDR1 SEHNR, CDR2 FQNEAQ (reference sequence). DNA of the CDR3: TGTGCCAGCAGCAGCACCGGGACAGGGGGGGGCGGCTACACCTTC. Translation: CASSSTGTGGGGYTF.

The V and J genes are TRBV5-4 and TRBJ2-1; the match to TRBD2 covers 16 bases. In germline, CDR1 is SGHNT, CDR2 YYREEE (reference sequence). This CDR3 has 15 residues. After removal of 4 bases from V and 7 bases from J, the junction contained 2 bases not matched to a gene. The CDR3 sequence is CASSPGLAGGNEQFF. The CDR3, as DNA: TGTGCCAGCAGCCCGGGACTAGCGGGGGGGAATGAGCAGTTCTTC.

The genes are TRBV27 and TRBJ2-7; TRBD2 might be the D (5 bases). CDR1 is MNHEY, CDR2 SMNVEV, per germline (reference sequence). The CDR3 extends over 13 amino acids. Trimming took 5 bases from V and 10 from J, leaving 18 bases between them. CDR3 coding DNA: TGTGCCAGCAGTAAGGCTCCCGGGATGGAACAGTACTTC. Translating gives CASSKAPGMEQYF.

This clone was detected once. A read error may produce the germline difference seen at one junction end. V usage is TRBV29-1 and J usage is TRBJ2-3; D is undetermined. Germline V CDR1 and CDR2: SQVTM, ANQGSEA. This CDR3 region has 13 residues. This CDR3 reads CSVEDQNADTQYF. CDR3 DNA sequence: TGCAGCGTCGAAGACCAGAATGCAGATACGCAGTATTTT.

The chain recombines TRBV7-3 with TRBJ2-7, with a possible D match to TRBD1 (6 bases). The CDR3 runs to 12 residues. V lost 1 base and J 7 bases, leaving 8 bases between the germline ends. Germline values: CDR1 SGHTA, CDR2 FQGTGA. The CDR3 DNA sequence: TGTGCCAGCAGCTTAAACAGGGTGGAGCAGTACTTC. It encodes CASSLNRVEQYF.

The chain joins TRBV10-3 to TRBJ1-4, with 9 bases fitting TRBD1. Per germline, CDR1 ENHRY and CDR2 SYGVKD. The trim removed 1 base at V and 13 bases at J, leaving 7 bases unmatched. This CDR3 is built from 14 residues. CDR3 loop: CAISEWDRAKGLFF. Here the CDR3 DNA reads TGTGCCATCAGTGAGTGGGACAGGGCCAAGGGACTGTTTTTT.

The chain combines TRBV7-8 with TRBJ1-5, with D perhaps TRBD1 (6 bases). The CDR3 totals 15 residues. V lost 4 bases and J 0 bases, leaving 10 bases between the germline ends. Germline V gene lookup returns CDR1 SGHVS and CDR2 FQNEAQ. The CDR3 loop is CASSSYRASNQPQHF. CDR3 nucleotides: TGTGCCAGCAGCTCGTACAGGGCTAGCAATCAGCCCCAGCATTTT.

This clone appeared once. The CDR3 sequence is CASSPNQGAYGYTF. CDR3 sequence (DNA): TGTGCCAGCAGCCCGAATCAGGGGGCCTATGGCTACACCTTC. This sequence joins TRBV6-5 and TRBJ1-2; 8 bases line up with TRBD1. Germline values: CDR1 MNHEY, CDR2 SVGAGI. This CDR3 is built from 14 residues. V lost 6 bases to trimming and J lost 4 bases; unmatched junction nucleotides: 7.

The chain carries TRBV27 and TRBJ2-7; D may be TRBD1 (5 bases). CDR3 size: 14 residues. The germline CDR1 and CDR2 sequences are MNHEY and SMNVEV (reference sequence). V was clipped by 0 bases and J by 9 bases, with 15 bases between them. The CDR3 DNA follows: TGTGCCAGCAGTTTATCGATAAGAAATAGGGGGCAGTACTTC. This translates into CASSLSIRNRGQYF.

The chain recombines TRBV6-4 with TRBJ2-3; 10 bases align to TRBD1. Germline values: CDR1 MRHNA, CDR2 SNTAGT. V was pared by 8 bases and J by 3 bases, with 5 bases of the junction left unmatched. This CDR3 region has 14 residues. As DNA, the CDR3 is TGTGCCAGCCGGGACAGGGGAGGGACAGATACGCAGTATTTT. This gives the protein CASRDRGGTDTQYF.